Listed below are T cell receptor beta chains from one sample, sequenced in a study of identical twins. One entry per CDR3 protein, called by TCRdb with MiXCR from the 5' RACE reads. The table has 450,000 to 600,000 distinct CDR3 sequences, 20% to 25% seen once; the top ten hold approximately 0.52%. This same sample was also taken into another study, of yellow fever vaccine responses in identical twins.

The sample was CD4+ T cells sorted from blood. The origin of the receptors is a young woman in good health. Both conserved end residues are part of each CDR3. D genes are given only for firm matches. Clone size appears in some rows only: once, few, many, or a class for an expanded clone.

TRBV10-3,-,-,TRBJ1-6,CAISDWEDNSPLHF,TGTGCCATCAGTGACTGGGAAGATAATTCACCCCTCCACTTT
TRBV20-1,TRBD1,-,TRBJ2-3,CSDRDRVGTDTQYF,TGCAGTGACCGGGACAGGGTCGGAACAGATACGCAGTATTTT
TRBV12-3/TRBV12-4,-,-,TRBJ2-2,CASWRDTGELFF,TGTGCCAGCTGGAGGGACACCGGGGAGCTGTTTTTT
TRBV5-1,-,few,TRBJ2-5,CASSFTGSGETQYF,TGCGCCAGCAGCTTCACGGGATCGGGGGAGACCCAGTACTTC
TRBV2,TRBD1,-,TRBJ2-2,CASTETGQGTGELFF,TGTGCCAGCACAGAAACGGGACAGGGCACCGGGGAGCTGTTTTTT
TRBV5-5,-,few,TRBJ2-5,CASSQPTVQETQYF,TGTGCCAGCAGCCAACCGACAGTGCAAGAGACCCAGTACTTC
TRBV3-1,-,-,TRBJ2-7,CASSQTDYEQYF,TGTGCCAGCAGCCAGACAGACTACGAGCAGTACTTC
TRBV9,TRBD2,few,TRBJ2-7,CASKSTSGRSSYEQYF,TGTGCCAGCAAATCGACTAGCGGAAGGAGCTCCTACGAGCAGTACTTC
TRBV7-2,TRBD2,many,TRBJ2-1,CASSLVRLAGEQFF,TGTGCCAGCAGCTTAGTAAGGCTAGCGGGGGAGCAGTTCTTC
TRBV27,-,-,TRBJ2-1,CASSSVYNEQFF,TGTGCCAGCAGTTCGGTTTACAATGAGCAGTTCTTC
TRBV10-3,-,many,TRBJ2-3,CAISARTPDTQYF,TGTGCCATCAGTGCCCGGACTCCAGATACGCAGTATTTT
TRBV5-1,-,many,TRBJ2-2,CASSLVLGNTGELFF,TGCGCCAGCAGCTTGGTCCTTGGGAACACCGGGGAGCTGTTTTTT
TRBV18,-,few,TRBJ1-5,CASSNGGNSNQPQHF,TGTGCCAGCTCAAATGGTGGGAATAGCAATCAGCCCCAGCATTTT
TRBV20-1,-,few,TRBJ2-5,CSAETGKEETQYF,TGCAGTGCTGAGACTGGCAAGGAAGAGACCCAGTACTTC